A single sample gave rise to the 17 T cell receptor beta chains below, sequenced in a study of CD8 T cells in ankylosing spondylitis. Points from the study as a whole: In ankylosing spondylitis blood, a motif of several highly homologous TCR beta variants appeared characteristic.

From the 5' RACE reads, TCRdb called clonotypes with MiXCR, one entry per CDR3 protein. Here the sample spans roughly 700,000 distinct CDR3 sequences, under 20% being singletons. These receptors' antigens are unknown. The source material was blood, either unsorted or a sorted T cell fraction (not recorded which). These receptors were obtained from a male donor with ankylosing spondylitis.

This chain links TRBV9 with TRBJ2-1; D is perhaps TRBD2 (5 bases). This CDR3 spans 16 amino acids. Germline CDR1 SGDLS, CDR2 YYNGEE. Trimming cost V 4 bases and J 3 bases, with 17 bases left between them. The DNA for the CDR3 is TGTGCCAGCAGCCCTGTCCGGGCGGGTGTCTACAATGAGCAGTTCTTC. Translation gives CASSPVRAGVYNEQFF.

This chain links TRBV12-3 or TRBV12-4 with TRBJ1-1; maybe TRBD1 (6 bases). This CDR3 contains 14 residues. Trimming stripped 8 bases from V and 7 bases from J, with 20 bases between. CDR3: CASYNRDPAIEAFF. The CDR3 region has the DNA TGTGCCAGCTACAACAGGGATCCGGCGATTGAAGCTTTCTTT.

This clonotype was observed a handful of times. The chain recombines TRBV12-3 or TRBV12-4 with TRBJ2-7; 7 bases align to TRBD1. The V gene end was trimmed by 8 bases and the J gene end by 4 bases; junction bases not matched to a gene: 14. The CDR3 runs to 15 residues. The CDR3 bases are TGTGCCAGCGGGCCTCCCGGGACAGATTATTACGAGCAGTACTTC. This encodes CASGPPGTDYYEQYF.

DNA of the CDR3: TGCAGTGCTAGACCTCGGACTAGCGGAGGACCCTACAATGAGCAGTTCTTC. Translated: CSARPRTSGGPYNEQFF. V is TRBV20-1 and J is TRBJ2-1; 10 bases are shared with TRBD2. Germline assignment: CDR1 DFQATT and CDR2 SNEGSKA (reference sequence). This CDR3 comprises 17 residues. J gave up 2 bases and V 2 bases, and 9 bases lay outside the gene matches.

A word on this clonotype: A much larger clone differs from this one at a single base, so this may be a read error. This chain uses TRBV12-3 or TRBV12-4 with TRBJ1-1; 8 bases fit TRBD1. The ends lost 6 bases at V and 10 bases at J; junction bases unmatched: 7. This CDR3 has 12 residues. CDR3 protein: CASSAGGIGAFF. The DNA of the CDR3 is TGTGCCAGCAGCGCAGGGGGCATTGGAGCTTTCTTT.

The sample holds a few counts of this clonotype. The chain is built from TRBV4-3 and TRBJ2-4; no clear D. CDR3 length: 18 residues. CDR1 LGHNA and CDR2 YSLEER come from the germline V gene. Trimming pared 0 bases from V and 1 base from J, leaving 16 bases between. For the CDR3, the DNA is TGCGCCAGCAGCCAAGATCGTTTTCTGCTAGGGGCCAAAAACATTCAGTACTTC. Translating gives CASSQDRFLLGAKNIQYF.

There are a few counts of this clonotype. The V gene is TRBV12-3 or TRBV12-4, the J gene TRBJ1-5; D is ambiguous. This CDR3 is built from 16 residues. Deletions cut 5 bases from V and 0 bases from J, with 14 bases between. CDR3 sequence (DNA): TGTGCCAGCAGTCCCGGGGAACAACTTAGCAATCAGCCCCAGCATTTT. Translated: CASSPGEQLSNQPQHF.

This clonotype was picked up a small number of times. The genes are TRBV24-1 and TRBJ2-3; TRBD1 or TRBD2 may be the D gene (5 bases each). The germline V gene encodes CDR1 KGHDR and CDR2 SFDVKD. V shed 4 bases and J shed 5 bases, with 12 bases lying between them. The length of the CDR3 is 14 residues. The CDR3 DNA reads TGTGCCACCAGTGACTCCGGGACCATAGATACGCAGTATTTT. Translation: CATSDSGTIDTQYF.

This clonotype showed up just a few times. The chain uses TRBV19 and TRBJ2-1, with a weak D call TRBD2 (6 bases). The germline V gene encodes CDR1 LNHDA and CDR2 SQIVND (reference sequence). The V and J ends lost 3 bases and 1 base respectively, with 13 bases between them. The CDR3 is 16 amino acids. CDR3 nucleotide sequence: TGTGCCAGTAGTATTGACGGGAGTGGTTCCTACAATGAGCAGTTCTTC. This encodes CASSIDGSGSYNEQFF.

This clonotype showed up just a few times. The gene calls are TRBV9 and TRBJ2-2; TRBD2 aligns across 11 bases. V dropped 3 bases and J dropped 9; count of bases not matched to a gene: 7. The CDR3 totals 15 residues. Germline CDR1 reads SGDLS; CDR2 reads YYNGEE. This CDR3 is CASSEPGTSGRELFF. The CDR3 region has the DNA TGTGCCAGCAGCGAGCCCGGGACTAGCGGTCGGGAGCTGTTTTTT.

The sample holds a few counts of this clonotype. The CDR3 reads CASSSLGTSDPYEQYF. The CDR3 bases are TGTGCCAGCAGTTCGCTTGGGACTAGCGATCCCTACGAGCAGTACTTC. V is TRBV12-3 or TRBV12-4 and J is TRBJ2-7, with 10 positions matching TRBD2. The CDR3 loop spans 16 amino acids. Losses at the gene ends were 4 bases for V and 2 bases for J; bases not matched to a gene: 8.

This clonotype has at least ten counts. The rearrangement joins TRBV12-3 or TRBV12-4 to TRBJ1-1; no firm D call. CDR3 size: 14 residues. With 3 bases removed from V and 4 bases from J, the gap between germline ends came to 12 bases. The CDR3 is CASSFRPLGTEAFF. The CDR3 region has the DNA TGTGCCAGCAGTTTTAGGCCTTTGGGCACTGAAGCTTTCTTT.

This clonotype has a handful of counts. The chain employs TRBV6-2 or TRBV6-3 and TRBJ2-1; 7 nucleotides align to TRBD1. Trimming removed 7 bases from V and 5 bases from J; junction bases left unmatched: 8. The length of the CDR3 is 14 residues. Germline lookup yields CDR1 MNHEY and CDR2 SVGEGT. The CDR3 sequence: CASTGTVIHNEQFF. The CDR3 DNA is TGTGCCAGCACCGGGACAGTTATCCACAATGAGCAGTTCTTC.

This clonotype was seen only a few times. The V and J genes are TRBV10-3 and TRBJ1-2, with a possible D match to TRBD1 (6 bases). The CDR3 extends over 14 amino acids. Germline CDR1 reads ENHRY; CDR2 reads SYGVKD. V lost 2 bases and J lost 8, with 15 bases in between. As DNA, the CDR3 is TGTGCCATCAGTGAGCCTTCACAGGGCGCGGGCTACACCTTC. This gives the protein CAISEPSQGAGYTF.

CDR3 region: CAISDRDGGNQPQHF. The CDR3 DNA follows: TGTGCCATCAGTGACCGGGACGGTGGGAATCAGCCCCAGCATTTT. V usage is TRBV10-3 and J usage is TRBJ1-5; D is perhaps TRBD1 (5 bases). Between the trimmed V and J ends, which lost 3 bases and 4 bases, there was a span of 13 bases. Looked up from germline, CDR1 is ENHRY and CDR2 is SYGVKD. This CDR3 region has 15 residues.

This chain joins TRBV4-3 and TRBJ2-3, with 7 nucleotides matching TRBD2. This CDR3 is built from 16 residues. V lost 0 bases, J lost 2 bases, and 5 bases stayed unmatched. Germline V gene sequence: CDR1 LGHNA, CDR2 YSLEER. The DNA of the CDR3 is TGCGCCAGCAGCCAAGATACTAGCGCAGACACAGATACGCAGTATTTT. This gives the protein CASSQDTSADTDTQYF.

This clonotype was found a few times. V gene TRBV6-2 or TRBV6-3 combines with J gene TRBJ2-6; D might be TRBD1 (5 bases). This CDR3 has 18 residues. Germline V gene sequence: CDR1 MNHEY, CDR2 SVGEGT. Trimming stripped 1 base from V and 4 bases from J, with 17 bases between. The CDR3 nucleotides are TGTGCCAGCAGTTACTTCCAGGGTCGATATGCCGGGGCCAACGTCCTGACTTTC. Protein product: CASSYFQGRYAGANVLTF.